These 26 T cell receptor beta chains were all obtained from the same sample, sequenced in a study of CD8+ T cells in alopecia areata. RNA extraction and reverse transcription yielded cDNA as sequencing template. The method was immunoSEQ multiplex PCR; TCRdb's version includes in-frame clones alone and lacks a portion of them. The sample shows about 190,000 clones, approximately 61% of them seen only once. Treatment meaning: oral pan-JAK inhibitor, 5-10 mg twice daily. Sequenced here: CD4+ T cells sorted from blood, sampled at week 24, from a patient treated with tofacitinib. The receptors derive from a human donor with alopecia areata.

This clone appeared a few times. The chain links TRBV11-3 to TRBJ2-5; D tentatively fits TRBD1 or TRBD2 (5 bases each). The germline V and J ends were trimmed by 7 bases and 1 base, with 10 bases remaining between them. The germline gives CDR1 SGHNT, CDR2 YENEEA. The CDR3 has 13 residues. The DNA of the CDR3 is TGTGCCAGCACCCCGGGGCCCCAAGAGACCCAGTACTTC. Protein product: CASTPGPQETQYF.

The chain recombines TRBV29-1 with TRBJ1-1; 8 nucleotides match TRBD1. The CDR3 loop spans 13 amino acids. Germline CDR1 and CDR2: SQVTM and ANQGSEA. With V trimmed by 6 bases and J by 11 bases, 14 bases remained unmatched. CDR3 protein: CSVLLTGTGTAFF. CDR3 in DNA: TGCAGCGTGTTGCTGACCGGGACAGGTACTGCTTTCTTT.

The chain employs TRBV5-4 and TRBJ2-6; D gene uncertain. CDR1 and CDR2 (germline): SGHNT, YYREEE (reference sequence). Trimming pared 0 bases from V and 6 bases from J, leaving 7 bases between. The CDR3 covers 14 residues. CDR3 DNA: TGTGCCAGCAGCTTGGAGTCGCAGGCCAACGTCCTGACTTTC. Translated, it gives CASSLESQANVLTF.

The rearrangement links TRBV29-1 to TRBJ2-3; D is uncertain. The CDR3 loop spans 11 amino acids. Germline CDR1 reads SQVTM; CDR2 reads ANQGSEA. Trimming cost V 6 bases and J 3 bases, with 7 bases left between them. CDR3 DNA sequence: TGCAGCGTCGATATAACAGATACGCAGTATTTT. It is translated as CSVDITDTQYF.

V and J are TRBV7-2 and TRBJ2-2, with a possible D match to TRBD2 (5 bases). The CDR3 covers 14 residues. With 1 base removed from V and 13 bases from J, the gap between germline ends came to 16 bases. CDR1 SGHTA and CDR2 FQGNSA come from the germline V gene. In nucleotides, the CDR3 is TGTGCCAGCAGCTTAGAGACGAGTGGAGGCGGGCTGTTTTTT. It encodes CASSLETSGGGLFF.

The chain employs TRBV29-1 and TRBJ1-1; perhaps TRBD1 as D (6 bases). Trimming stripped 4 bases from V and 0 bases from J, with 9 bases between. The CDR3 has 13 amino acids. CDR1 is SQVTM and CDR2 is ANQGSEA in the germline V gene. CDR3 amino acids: CSVGPGVNTEAFF. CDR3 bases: TGCAGCGTTGGACCAGGGGTGAACACTGAAGCTTTCTTT.

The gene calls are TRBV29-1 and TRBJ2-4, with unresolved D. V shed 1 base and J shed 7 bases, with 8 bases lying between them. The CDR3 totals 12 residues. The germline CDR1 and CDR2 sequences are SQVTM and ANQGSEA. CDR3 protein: CSVEGAKNIQYF. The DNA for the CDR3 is TGCAGCGTTGAAGGGGCAAAGAACATTCAGTACTTC.

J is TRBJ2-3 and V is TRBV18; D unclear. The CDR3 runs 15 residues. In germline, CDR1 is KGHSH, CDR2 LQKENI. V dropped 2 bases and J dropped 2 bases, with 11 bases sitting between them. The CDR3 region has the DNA TGTGCCAGCTCACCAAAGGGTGGGTCCACAGATACGCAGTATTTT. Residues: CASSPKGGSTDTQYF.

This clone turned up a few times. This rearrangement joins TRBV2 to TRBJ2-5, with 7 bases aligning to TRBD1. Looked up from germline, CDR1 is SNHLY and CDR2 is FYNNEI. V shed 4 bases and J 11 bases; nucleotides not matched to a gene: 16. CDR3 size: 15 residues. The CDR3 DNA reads TGTGCCAGCAGTGCCCGACAGGGCGAATCGGCAGAGCAGTACTTC. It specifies CASSARQGESAEQYF. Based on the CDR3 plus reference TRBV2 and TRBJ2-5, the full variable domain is EPEVTQTPSHQVTQMGQEVILRCVPISNHLYFYWYRQILGQKVEFLVSFYNNEISEKSEIFDDQFSVERPDGSNFTLKIRSTKLEDSAMYFCASSARQGESAEQYFGPGTRLLVL.

CDR3 residues: CASSLAGSDTQYF. CDR3 coding DNA: TGTGCCAGCAGCTTGGCGGGCTCAGATACGCAGTATTTT. The chain has TRBV7-2 and TRBJ2-3; D may be TRBD2 (5 bases). In germline, CDR1 is SGHTA, CDR2 FQGNSA. Trimming removed 3 bases from V and 4 bases from J, with 8 bases in between. CDR3 size: 13 residues.

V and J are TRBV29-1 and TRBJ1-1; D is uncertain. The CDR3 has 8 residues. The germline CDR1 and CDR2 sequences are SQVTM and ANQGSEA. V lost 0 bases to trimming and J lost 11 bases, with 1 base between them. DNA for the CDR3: TGCAGCGTTGAAGACGCTTTCTTT. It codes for CSVEDAFF.

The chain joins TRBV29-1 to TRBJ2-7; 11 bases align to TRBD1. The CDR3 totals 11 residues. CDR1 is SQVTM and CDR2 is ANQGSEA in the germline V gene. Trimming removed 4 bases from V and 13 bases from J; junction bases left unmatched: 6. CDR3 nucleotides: TGCAGCGTTGGTGGACAGGGGGCGCGTTACTTC. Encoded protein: CSVGGQGARYF.

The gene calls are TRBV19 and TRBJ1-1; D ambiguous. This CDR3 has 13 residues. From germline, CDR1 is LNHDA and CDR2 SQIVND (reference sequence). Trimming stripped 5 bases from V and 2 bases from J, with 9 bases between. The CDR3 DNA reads TGTGCCAGTAGTTTTCGTCCAAACACTGAAGCTTTCTTT. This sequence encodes CASSFRPNTEAFF.

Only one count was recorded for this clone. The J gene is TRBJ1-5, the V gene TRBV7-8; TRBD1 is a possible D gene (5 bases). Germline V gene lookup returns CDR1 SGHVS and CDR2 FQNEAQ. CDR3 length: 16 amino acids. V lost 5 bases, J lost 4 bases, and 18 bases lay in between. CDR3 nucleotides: TGTGCCAGCAGCCCCTACGGGACGGACCTTAATCAGCCCCAGCATTTT. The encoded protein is CASSPYGTDLNQPQHF.

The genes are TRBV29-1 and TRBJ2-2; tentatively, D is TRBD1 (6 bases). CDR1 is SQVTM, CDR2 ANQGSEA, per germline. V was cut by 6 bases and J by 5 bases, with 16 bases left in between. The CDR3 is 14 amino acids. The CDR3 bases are TGCAGCGTCACGGGACAACGAGAGACCGGGGAGCTGTTTTTT. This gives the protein CSVTGQRETGELFF.

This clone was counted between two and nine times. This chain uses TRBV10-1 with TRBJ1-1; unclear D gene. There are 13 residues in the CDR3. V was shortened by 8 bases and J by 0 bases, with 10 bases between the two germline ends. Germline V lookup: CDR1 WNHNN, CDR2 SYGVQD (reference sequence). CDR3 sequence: CASRKDLNTEAFF. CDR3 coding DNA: TGCGCCAGCCGAAAGGATTTGAACACTGAAGCTTTCTTT.

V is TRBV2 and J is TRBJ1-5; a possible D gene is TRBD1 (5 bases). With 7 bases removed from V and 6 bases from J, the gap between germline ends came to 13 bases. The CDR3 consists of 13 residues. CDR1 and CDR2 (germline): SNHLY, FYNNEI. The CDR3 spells CASNPRGSQPQHF. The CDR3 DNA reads TGTGCCAGCAACCCCCGGGGGAGTCAGCCCCAGCATTTT.

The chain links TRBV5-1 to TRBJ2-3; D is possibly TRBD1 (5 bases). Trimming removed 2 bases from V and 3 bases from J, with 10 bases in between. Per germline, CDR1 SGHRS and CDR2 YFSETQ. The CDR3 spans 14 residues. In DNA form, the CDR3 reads TGCGCCAGCAGCTTAGGGGATCCGACAGATACGCAGTATTTT. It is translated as CASSLGDPTDTQYF.

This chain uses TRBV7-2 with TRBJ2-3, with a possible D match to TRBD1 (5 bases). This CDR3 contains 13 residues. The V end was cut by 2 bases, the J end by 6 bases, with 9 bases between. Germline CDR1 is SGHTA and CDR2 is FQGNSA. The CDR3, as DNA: TGTGCCAGCAGCTTAACTTGGGGCGATACGCAGTATTTT. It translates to CASSLTWGDTQYF.

Written as DNA, the CDR3 is TGTGCCAGCAGTGAAACGGCCTCCTACAATGAGCAGTTCTTC. This translates into CASSETASYNEQFF. V and J are TRBV2 and TRBJ2-1; D ambiguous. V shed 2 bases and J shed 0 bases, with 5 bases lying between them. The CDR3 loop spans 14 amino acids. The germline CDR1 and CDR2 sequences are SNHLY and FYNNEI.

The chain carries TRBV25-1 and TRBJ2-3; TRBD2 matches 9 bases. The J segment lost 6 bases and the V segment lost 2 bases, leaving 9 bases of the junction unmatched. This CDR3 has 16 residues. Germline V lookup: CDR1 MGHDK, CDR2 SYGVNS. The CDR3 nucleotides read TGTGCCAGCAGTGAAATTTTGGGTAGCGGGGGCGATACGCAGTATTTT. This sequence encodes CASSEILGSGGDTQYF.

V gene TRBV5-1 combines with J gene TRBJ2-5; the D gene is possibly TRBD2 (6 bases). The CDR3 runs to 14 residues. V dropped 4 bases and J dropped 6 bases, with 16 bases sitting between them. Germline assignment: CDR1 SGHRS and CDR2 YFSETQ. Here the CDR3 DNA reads TGCGCCAGCAGCGTTGCCGGGAGCGGAAAGACCCAGTACTTC. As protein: CASSVAGSGKTQYF.

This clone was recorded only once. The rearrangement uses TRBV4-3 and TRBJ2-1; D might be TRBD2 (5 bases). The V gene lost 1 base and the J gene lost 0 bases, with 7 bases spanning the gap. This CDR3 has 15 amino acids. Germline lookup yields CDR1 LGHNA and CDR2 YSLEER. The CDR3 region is CASSQGSASYNEQFF. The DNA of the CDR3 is TGCGCCAGCAGCCAAGGTAGCGCCTCCTACAATGAGCAGTTCTTC.

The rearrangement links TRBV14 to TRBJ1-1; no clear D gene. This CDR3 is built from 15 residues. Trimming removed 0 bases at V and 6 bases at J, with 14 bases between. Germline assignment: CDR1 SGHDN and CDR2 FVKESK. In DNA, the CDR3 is TGTGCCAGCAGCCAAGATCCCATCGGCTGGGCTGAAGCTTTCTTT. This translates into CASSQDPIGWAEAFF.

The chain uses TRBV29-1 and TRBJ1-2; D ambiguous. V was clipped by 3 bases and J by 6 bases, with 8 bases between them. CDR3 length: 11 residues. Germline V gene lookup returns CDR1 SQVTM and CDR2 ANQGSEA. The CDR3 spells CSVEWQDGYTF. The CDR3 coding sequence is TGCAGCGTTGAGTGGCAGGATGGCTACACCTTC.

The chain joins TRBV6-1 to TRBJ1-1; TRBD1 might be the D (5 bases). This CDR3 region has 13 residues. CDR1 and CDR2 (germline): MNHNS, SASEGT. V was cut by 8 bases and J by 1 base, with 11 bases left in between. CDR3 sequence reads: CASQERGNTEAFF. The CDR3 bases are TGTGCCAGCCAGGAGAGGGGGAACACTGAAGCTTTCTTT.